Listed here are 24 T cell receptor beta chains from one sample, sequenced in a study of regulatory T cells in long-lasting Graves disease. Sequencing libraries for TCR beta were prepared with iRepertoire HTBI primers and Arm-PCR of CDR3 regions. MiXCR, applied by TCRdb to the multiplex PCR reads, yields one record per CDR3 protein. Altogether 700,000 or so distinct CDR3 sequences are present, approximately 29% being singletons, with the ten largest covering roughly 46%. Time point denoted: persistent/refractory GD, antithyroid drugs over 5 years with positive TRAb. Construction of the TCR library relied on RNA isolated from PBMCs. Specimen: peripheral blood mononuclear cells (PBMCs), collected when the disease was refractory, from a patient treated with antithyroid drugs. Receptors originate from a female donor with Graves disease.

This clonotype was detected once. The junction differs from germline at one of its ends, possibly a read error. The rearrangement joins TRBV11-3 to TRBJ1-1; the D is unclear. The CDR3 is 13 residues long. Germline CDR1 SGHNT, CDR2 YENEEA. The DNA for the CDR3 is TGTGTCAGCAGCCGCTCAGCAATAACTGAAGCTTTCTTT. This gives the protein CVSSRSAITEAFF.

This clonotype was observed a few times. This sequence joins TRBV6-5 and TRBJ1-5; tentatively, D is TRBD1 (6 bases). The CDR3 is 15 residues long. CDR1 MNHEY and CDR2 SVGAGI come from the germline V gene. Trimming removed 0 bases from V and 3 bases from J, with 9 bases in between. CDR3 nucleotide sequence: TGTGCCAGCAGTTACTCCGGGGACAACAATCAGCCCCAGCATTTT. Its translation: CASSYSGDNNQPQHF.

Remarks on this clonotype: With only one base between it and a far larger clone, this is likely a read error. The chain is built from TRBV5-4 and TRBJ1-2, with 7 positions matching TRBD1. The CDR3 covers 13 residues. Per germline, CDR1 SGHNT and CDR2 YYREEE (reference sequence). Unmatched junction bases numbered 3, after V lost 3 bases and J lost 4 bases. This chain's CDR3 is CASSSRGAYGYTF. The CDR3 region has the DNA TGTGCCAGCAGCTCCAGGGGGGCCTATGGCTACACCTTC.

This clonotype was seen ten or more times. The chain uses TRBV20-1 and TRBJ2-7; 10 bases are a match to TRBD2. Germline V gene lookup returns CDR1 DFQATT and CDR2 SNEGSKA (reference sequence). The CDR3 contains 14 residues. V lost 6 bases and J lost 1; bases outside the gene matches: 6. CDR3 protein: CSAQREGQSYEQYF. The CDR3 DNA reads as TGCAGTGCCCAGCGGGAGGGCCAATCCTACGAGCAGTACTTC.

In its sample, this clonotype was seen a few times. For the CDR3, the DNA is TGTGCCAGTAGATACAGGGACGCTGAAGCTTTCTTT. It specifies CASRYRDAEAFF. J is TRBJ1-1 and V is TRBV3-1; TRBD1 is a possible D gene (6 bases). The CDR3 contains 12 residues. Per the germline V gene, CDR1 is LGHDT and CDR2 is YNNKEL (reference sequence). V lost 9 bases and J 6 bases, leaving 14 bases between the germline ends.

This clonotype was counted many times. The chain is built from TRBV28 and TRBJ1-2; 7 bases match TRBD1. This CDR3 region has 13 residues. Looked up from germline, CDR1 is MDHEN and CDR2 is SYDVKM. Unmatched junction bases numbered 5, after V lost 6 bases and J lost 4 bases. The CDR3 DNA follows: TGTGCCAGCAGGGTCGGGACAGCCTATGGCTACACCTTC. Its translation is CASRVGTAYGYTF.

The gene calls are TRBV6-1 and TRBJ1-4; weak D call: TRBD1 (6 bases). Trimming removed 6 bases at V and 5 bases at J, with 13 bases between. Germline V CDR1 and CDR2: MNHNS, SASEGT. The CDR3 contains 14 residues. Here the CDR3 DNA reads TGTGCCAGCAGACAACTCACAGGGAATGAAAAACTGTTTTTT. Its protein is CASRQLTGNEKLFF.

Concerning this clonotype: This could be a read error, since a much larger clone is one nucleotide away. The chain carries TRBV6-5 and TRBJ2-5, with D possibly being TRBD1 or TRBD2 (5 bases each). The CDR3 contains 17 residues. The germline CDR1 and CDR2 sequences are MNHEY and SVGAGI. The V gene lost 0 bases and the J gene lost 5 bases, with 19 bases spanning the gap. CDR3 in DNA: TGTGCCAGCAGTTACTCGTACCTGGGGACCTACGGGGAGACCCAGTACTTC. The encoded protein is CASSYSYLGTYGETQYF.

The CDR3 spells CATKGQGEIQPQHF. The CDR3 DNA reads TGTGCCACCAAGGGACAGGGGGAAATTCAGCCCCAGCATTTT. The chain has TRBV6-4 and TRBJ1-5, with TRBD1 identical over 11 bases. Germline V gives CDR1 MRHNA, CDR2 SNTAGT. The CDR3 is 14 amino acids. The trim removed 10 bases at V and 6 bases at J, leaving 8 bases unmatched.

This clonotype was seen repeatedly, ten times or more. The chain uses TRBV12-3 or TRBV12-4 and TRBJ1-4; D is ambiguous. This CDR3 has 12 amino acids. The V end was cut by 7 bases, the J end by 7 bases, with 10 bases between. The DNA for the CDR3 is TGTGCCAGCACCGGCGTTCGTGAAAAACTGTTTTTT. Translating gives CASTGVREKLFF.

This clonotype was found a few times. The genes are TRBV5-1 and TRBJ2-5; the D gene is possibly TRBD1 (7 bases). V shed 4 bases and J shed 7 bases, with 17 bases lying between them. Per the germline V gene, CDR1 is SGHRS and CDR2 is YFSETQ. The CDR3 consists of 14 residues. This CDR3 reads CASSPRDRSGTQYF. CDR3 sequence (DNA): TGCGCCAGCAGCCCGCGGGACAGATCAGGGACCCAGTACTTC.

This clonotype has only a few counts. The CDR3, as DNA: TGTGCCAGCAAAACTGGGGACACTGAAGCTTTCTTT. This gives the protein CASKTGDTEAFF. The chain couples TRBV12-3 or TRBV12-4 to TRBJ1-1; D gene uncertain. The CDR3 is 12 amino acids. Trimming removed 7 bases at V and 3 bases at J, with 9 bases between.

V is TRBV11-2 and J is TRBJ2-7; 10 positions agree with TRBD2. This CDR3 has 14 residues. V lost 5 bases and J lost 6; bases outside the gene matches: 7. Germline CDR1 reads SGHAT; CDR2 reads FQNNGV. The CDR3, as DNA: TGTGCCAGCAGCCCGAGCGGGAGGGGCCTCGAGCAGTACTTC. As protein: CASSPSGRGLEQYF.

This clonotype was found a few times. This rearrangement joins TRBV5-6 to TRBJ1-5; D gene ambiguous. CDR1 is SGHDT and CDR2 is YYEEEE in the germline V gene. Trimming shortened V by 2 bases and J by 4 bases, and 7 bases separated the two germline ends. The CDR3 totals 13 residues. The CDR3 sequence: CASSLWRNQPQHF. In DNA, the CDR3 is TGTGCCAGCAGCTTATGGCGAAATCAGCCCCAGCATTTT.

This clonotype has only a few counts. The chain combines TRBV6-1 with TRBJ2-7; D call uncertain. Germline V CDR1 and CDR2: MNHNS, SASEGT. CDR3 length: 14 amino acids. Trimming shortened V by 6 bases and J by 3 bases, and 15 bases separated the two germline ends. The chain's CDR3 is CASRLYDGVYEQYF. DNA for the CDR3: TGTGCCAGCAGGCTATATGATGGAGTCTACGAGCAGTACTTC.

The genes are TRBV7-9 and TRBJ2-5, with a tentative D call TRBD1 (5 bases). This CDR3 is built from 14 residues. From germline, CDR1 is SEHNR and CDR2 FQNEAQ (reference sequence). Trimming took off 5 bases at V and 1 base at J, with 11 bases between the two ends. CDR3 in amino acids: CASSPVGAQETQYF. CDR3 nucleotide sequence: TGTGCCAGCAGCCCTGTTGGGGCCCAAGAGACCCAGTACTTC. Together with reference TRBV7-9 and TRBJ2-5, the CDR3 gives the full variable domain: DTGVSQNPRHKITKRGQNVTFRCDPISEHNRLYWYRQTLGQGPEFLTYFQNEAQLEKSRLLSDRFSAERPKGSFSTLEIQRTEQGDSAMYLCASSPVGAQETQYFGPGTRLLVL.

In this sample, this clonotype turned up once. V gene TRBV20-1 combines with J gene TRBJ1-2, with D uncertain. Germline values: CDR1 DFQATT, CDR2 SNEGSKA (reference sequence). V was clipped by 3 bases and J by 2 bases, with 7 bases between them. The CDR3 spans 12 residues. The CDR3 is CSASGKNYGYTF. CDR3 nucleotides: TGCAGTGCTAGTGGCAAAAACTATGGCTACACCTTC.

This clonotype came up a few times. The genes are TRBV5-6 and TRBJ1-2; no clear D gene. CDR1 SGHDT and CDR2 YYEEEE come from the germline V gene. The CDR3 spans 14 residues. V shed 2 bases and J shed 4 bases, with 12 bases lying between them. The CDR3 bases are TGTGCCAGCAGCTTAGGTTCAGAAACCTATGGCTACACCTTC. It is translated as CASSLGSETYGYTF.

The J gene is TRBJ1-2, the V gene TRBV14, with D uncertain. V lost 3 bases and J lost 9, with 11 bases in between. The CDR3 runs to 12 residues. Germline CDR1 and CDR2: SGHDN and FVKESK. The CDR3 region is CASSHPRYRYTF. In DNA form, the CDR3 reads TGTGCCAGCAGCCACCCCCGATATCGCTACACCTTC.

With respect to this clonotype: One base away lies a much larger clone, so this may be a sequencing read error. This rearrangement joins TRBV2 to TRBJ1-1; no definite D call. Per the germline V gene, CDR1 is SNHLY and CDR2 is FYNNEI. The CDR3 runs to 15 residues. Trimming took 5 bases from V and 1 from J, leaving 14 bases between them. The CDR3 spells CASSPARPGNTEAFF. The CDR3 nucleotides read TGTGCCAGCAGTCCAGCCCGGCCGGGGAACACTGAAGCTTTCTTT. The variable domain in full, with the rest retrieved from reference TRBV2 and TRBJ1-1, is EPEVTQTPSHQVTQMGQEVILRCVPISNHLYFYWYRQILGQKVEFLVSFYNNEISEKSEIFDDQFSVERPDGSNFTLKIRSTKLEDSAMYFCASSPARPGNTEAFFGQGTRLTVV.

The chain combines TRBV9 with TRBJ1-5; D not certain. This CDR3 spans 13 amino acids. Between the trimmed V and J ends, which lost 0 bases and 4 bases, there was a span of 5 bases. Germline CDR1 reads SGDLS; CDR2 reads YYNGEE. CDR3 region: CASSVDTNQPQHF. The CDR3 nucleotides read TGTGCCAGCAGCGTAGATACTAATCAGCCCCAGCATTTT.

This clonotype was counted a few times. V gene TRBV2 combines with J gene TRBJ2-7; 9 bases are a match to TRBD2. The CDR3 has 13 residues. The junction had 4 bases not matched to a gene; V was cut back by 5 bases and J by 5 bases. From germline, CDR1 is SNHLY and CDR2 FYNNEI. The CDR3 nucleotides are TGTGCCAGCAGTAGGCGGGAGGGCCACGAGCAGTACTTC. It yields the protein CASSRREGHEQYF.

The rearrangement uses TRBV30 and TRBJ1-2, with 7 positions matching TRBD1. Trimming removed 0 bases from V and 6 bases from J; junction bases left unmatched: 1. This CDR3 is built from 12 residues. CDR1 is GTSNPN, CDR2 SVGIG, per germline (reference sequence). CDR3: CAWSVQGNGYTF. The CDR3 DNA follows: TGTGCCTGGAGTGTACAGGGGAATGGCTACACCTTC.

This chain uses TRBV28 with TRBJ1-2; D is unresolved. V was cut by 2 bases and J by 8 bases, with 15 bases left in between. The CDR3 spans 14 residues. CDR1 MDHEN and CDR2 SYDVKM come from the germline V gene. In DNA form, the CDR3 reads TGTGCCAGCAGTTTAGTAAGATACGCCAGGGGCTACACCTTC. It codes for CASSLVRYARGYTF.